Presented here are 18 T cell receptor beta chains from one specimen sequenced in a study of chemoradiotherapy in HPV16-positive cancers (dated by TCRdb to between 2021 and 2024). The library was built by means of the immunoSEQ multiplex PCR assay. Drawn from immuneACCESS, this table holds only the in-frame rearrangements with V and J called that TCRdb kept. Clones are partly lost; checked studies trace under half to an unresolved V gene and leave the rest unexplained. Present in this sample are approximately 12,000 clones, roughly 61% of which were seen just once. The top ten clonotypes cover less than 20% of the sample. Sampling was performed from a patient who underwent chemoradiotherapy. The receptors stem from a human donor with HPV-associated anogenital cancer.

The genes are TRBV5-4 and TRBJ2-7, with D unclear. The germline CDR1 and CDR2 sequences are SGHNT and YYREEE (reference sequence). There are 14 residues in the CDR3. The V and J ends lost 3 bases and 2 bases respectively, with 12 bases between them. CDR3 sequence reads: CASSSDGRTYEQYF. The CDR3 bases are TGTGCCAGCAGCTCGGACGGCCGCACCTACGAGCAGTACTTC.

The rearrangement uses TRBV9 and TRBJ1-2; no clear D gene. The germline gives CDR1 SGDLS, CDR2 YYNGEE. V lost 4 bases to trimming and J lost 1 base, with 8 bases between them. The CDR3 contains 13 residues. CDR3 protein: CASSPDRNYGYTF. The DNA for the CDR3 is TGTGCCAGCAGCCCGGACCGTAACTATGGCTACACCTTC.

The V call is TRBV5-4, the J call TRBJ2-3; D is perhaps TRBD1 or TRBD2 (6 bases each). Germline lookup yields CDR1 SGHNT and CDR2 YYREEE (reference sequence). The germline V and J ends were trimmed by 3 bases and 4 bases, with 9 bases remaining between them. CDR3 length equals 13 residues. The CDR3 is CASSWGAADTQYF. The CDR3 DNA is TGTGCCAGCAGCTGGGGGGCCGCAGATACGCAGTATTTT.

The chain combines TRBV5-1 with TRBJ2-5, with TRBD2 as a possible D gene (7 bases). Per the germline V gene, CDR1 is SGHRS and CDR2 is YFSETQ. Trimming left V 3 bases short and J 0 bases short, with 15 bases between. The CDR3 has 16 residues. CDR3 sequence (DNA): TGCGCCAGCAGCTGGGGGGGCAGCTCGTACCAAGAGACCCAGTACTTC. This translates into CASSWGGSSYQETQYF.

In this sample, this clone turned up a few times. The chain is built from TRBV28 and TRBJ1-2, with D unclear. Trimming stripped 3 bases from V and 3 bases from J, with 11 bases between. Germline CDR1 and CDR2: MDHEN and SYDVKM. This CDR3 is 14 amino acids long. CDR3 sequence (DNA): TGTGCCAGCAGTTTGCAGGCTATCTACTATGGCTACACCTTC. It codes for CASSLQAIYYGYTF.

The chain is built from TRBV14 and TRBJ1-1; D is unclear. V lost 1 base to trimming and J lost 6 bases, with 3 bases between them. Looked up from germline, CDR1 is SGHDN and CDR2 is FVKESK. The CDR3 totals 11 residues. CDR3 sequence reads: CASSQVSEAFF. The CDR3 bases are TGTGCCAGCAGCCAAGTTTCTGAAGCTTTCTTT.

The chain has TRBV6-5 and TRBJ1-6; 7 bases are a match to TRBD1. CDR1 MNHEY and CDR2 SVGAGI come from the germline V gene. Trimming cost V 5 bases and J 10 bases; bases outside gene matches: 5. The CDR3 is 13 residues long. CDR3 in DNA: TGTGCCAGCAGTCCACAGGGGAACTCACCCCTCCACTTT. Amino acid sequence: CASSPQGNSPLHF.

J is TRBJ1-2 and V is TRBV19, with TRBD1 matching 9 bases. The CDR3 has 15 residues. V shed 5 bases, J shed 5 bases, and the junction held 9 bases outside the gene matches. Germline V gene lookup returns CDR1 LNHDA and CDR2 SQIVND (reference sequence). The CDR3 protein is CASSPRTGARYGYTF. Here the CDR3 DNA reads TGTGCCAGTAGTCCGCGGACAGGGGCGAGATATGGCTACACCTTC.

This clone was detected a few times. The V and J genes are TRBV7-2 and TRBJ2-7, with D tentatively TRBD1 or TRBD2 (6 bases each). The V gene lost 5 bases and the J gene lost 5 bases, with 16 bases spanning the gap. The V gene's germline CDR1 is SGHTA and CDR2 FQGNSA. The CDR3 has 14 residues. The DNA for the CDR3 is TGTGCCAGCAGCCAACGGGGGCATAATGACGAGCAGTACTTC. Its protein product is CASSQRGHNDEQYF. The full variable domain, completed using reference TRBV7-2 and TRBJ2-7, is GAGVSQSPSNKVTEKGKDVELRCDPISGHTALYWYRQSLGQGLEFLIYFQGNSAPDKSGLPSDRFSAERTGGSVSTLTIQRTQQEDSAVYLCASSQRGHNDEQYFGPGTRLTVT.

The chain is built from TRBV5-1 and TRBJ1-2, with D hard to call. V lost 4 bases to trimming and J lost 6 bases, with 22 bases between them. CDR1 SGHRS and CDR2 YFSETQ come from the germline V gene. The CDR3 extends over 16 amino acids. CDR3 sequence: CASSPLSGVSSNGYTF. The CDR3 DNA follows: TGCGCCAGCAGCCCCTTAAGCGGGGTGTCGTCAAATGGCTACACCTTC. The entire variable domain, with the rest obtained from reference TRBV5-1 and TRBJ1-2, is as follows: KAGVTQTPRYLIKTRGQQVTLSCSPISGHRSVSWYQQTPGQGLQFLFEYFSETQRNKGNFPGRFSGRQFSNSRSEMNVSTLELGDSALYLCASSPLSGVSSNGYTFGSGTRLTVV.

Here the CDR3 DNA reads TGCGCCAGCAGCCAAAGTCCCCCCGGGGGCGATGAGCAGTTCTTC. Its protein is CASSQSPPGGDEQFF. The gene calls are TRBV4-1 and TRBJ2-1; D possibly uses TRBD1 or TRBD2 (6 bases each). There are 15 residues in the CDR3. Germline CDR1 reads MGHRA; CDR2 reads YSYEKL. Trimming took 2 bases from V and 8 from J, leaving 16 bases between them.

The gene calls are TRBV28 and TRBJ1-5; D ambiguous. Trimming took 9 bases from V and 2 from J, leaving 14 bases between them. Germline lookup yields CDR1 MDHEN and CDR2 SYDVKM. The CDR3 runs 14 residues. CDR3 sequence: CASLWGRGNQPQHF. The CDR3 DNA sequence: TGTGCCAGTCTATGGGGTAGGGGCAATCAGCCCCAGCATTTT.

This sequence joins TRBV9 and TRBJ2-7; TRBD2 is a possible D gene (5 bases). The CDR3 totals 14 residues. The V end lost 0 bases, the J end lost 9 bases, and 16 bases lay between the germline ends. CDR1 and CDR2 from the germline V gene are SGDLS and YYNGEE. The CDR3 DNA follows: TGTGCCAGCAGCGTAGGGCTAGCCAATACGAGGCAGTACTTC. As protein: CASSVGLANTRQYF.

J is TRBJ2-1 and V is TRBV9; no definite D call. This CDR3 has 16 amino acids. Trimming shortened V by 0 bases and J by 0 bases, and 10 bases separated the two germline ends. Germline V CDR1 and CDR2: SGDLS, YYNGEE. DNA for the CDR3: TGTGCCAGCAGCGTAGAATATGTTAGCTCCTACAATGAGCAGTTCTTC. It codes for CASSVEYVSSYNEQFF. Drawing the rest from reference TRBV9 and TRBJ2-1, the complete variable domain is DSGVTQTPKHLITATGQRVTLRCSPRSGDLSVYWYQQSLDQGLQFLIQYYNGEERAKGNILERFSAQQFPDLHSELNLSSLELGDSALYFCASSVEYVSSYNEQFFGPGTRLTVL.

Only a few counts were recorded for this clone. CDR3: CASSFDSTSYEQYF. For the CDR3, the DNA is TGCGCCAGCAGCTTCGACAGTACCTCCTACGAGCAGTACTTC. The chain uses TRBV5-1 and TRBJ2-7, with D perhaps TRBD1 (5 bases). The CDR3 has 14 amino acids. V was shortened by 2 bases and J by 0 bases, with 9 bases between the two germline ends. Germline values: CDR1 SGHRS, CDR2 YFSETQ.

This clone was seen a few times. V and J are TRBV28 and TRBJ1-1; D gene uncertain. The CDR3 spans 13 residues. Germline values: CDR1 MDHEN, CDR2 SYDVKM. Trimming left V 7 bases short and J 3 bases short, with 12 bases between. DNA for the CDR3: TGTGCCAGCACGAACCTCGTGGACACTGAAGCTTTCTTT. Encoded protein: CASTNLVDTEAFF.

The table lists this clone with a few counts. The CDR3 is CASSSRIRGYGYTF. In nucleotides, the CDR3 is TGTGCCAGTAGTTCCCGTATACGTGGCTATGGCTACACCTTC. The J gene is TRBJ1-2, the V gene TRBV19; D is undetermined. The germline CDR1 and CDR2 sequences are LNHDA and SQIVND (reference sequence). V was shortened by 5 bases and J by 4 bases, with 14 bases between the two germline ends. This CDR3 is 14 amino acids long.

The CDR3 nucleotides read TGTGCCAGCAGCCAAGGGCCGCCGGGGAGGGAAAGGTCCTACGAGCAGTACTTC. This translates into CASSQGPPGRERSYEQYF. This chain uses TRBV4-2 with TRBJ2-7; 7 bases map to TRBD2. The length of the CDR3 is 18 residues. The J segment lost 1 base and the V segment lost 1 base, leaving 13 bases of the junction unmatched. Germline V CDR1 and CDR2: LGHNA, YNFKEQ.